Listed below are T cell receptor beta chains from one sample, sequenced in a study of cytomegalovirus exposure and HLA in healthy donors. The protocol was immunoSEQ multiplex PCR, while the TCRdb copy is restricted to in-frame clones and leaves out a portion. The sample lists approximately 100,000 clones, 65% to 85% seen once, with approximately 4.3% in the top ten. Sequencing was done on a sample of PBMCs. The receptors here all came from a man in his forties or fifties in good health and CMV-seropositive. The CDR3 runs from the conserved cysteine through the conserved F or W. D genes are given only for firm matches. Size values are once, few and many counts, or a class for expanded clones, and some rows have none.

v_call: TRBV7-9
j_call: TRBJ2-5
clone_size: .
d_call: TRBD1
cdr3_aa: CASSSTGGLEEQYF
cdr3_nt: TGTGCCAGCAGCTCGACAGGGGGCTTGGAGGAGCAGTACTTC

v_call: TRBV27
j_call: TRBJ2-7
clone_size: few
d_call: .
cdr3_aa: CASSPQGGEQYF
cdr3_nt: TGTGCCAGCAGCCCCCAGGGAGGCGAGCAGTACTTC

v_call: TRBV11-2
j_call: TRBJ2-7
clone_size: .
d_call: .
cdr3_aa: CATSMPVVGGGADEQYF
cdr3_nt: TGTGCCACCTCTATGCCTGTCGTTGGAGGGGGCGCGGACGAGCAGTACTTC

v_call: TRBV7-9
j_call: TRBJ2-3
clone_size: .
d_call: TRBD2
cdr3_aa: CASSPKRRLAGATDTQYF
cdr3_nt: TGTGCCAGCAGCCCAAAGAGGAGACTAGCGGGAGCAACAGATACGCAGTATTTT

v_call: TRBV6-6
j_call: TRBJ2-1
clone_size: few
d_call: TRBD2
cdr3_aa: CASTEGTSGRGEQFF
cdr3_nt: TGTGCCAGCACTGAGGGGACTAGCGGGAGAGGTGAGCAGTTCTTC

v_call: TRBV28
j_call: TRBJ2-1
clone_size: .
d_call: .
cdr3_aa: CASRGFGAGVPPDEQFF
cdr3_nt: TGTGCCAGCAGGGGCTTTGGGGCAGGTGTTCCTCCGGATGAGCAGTTCTTC

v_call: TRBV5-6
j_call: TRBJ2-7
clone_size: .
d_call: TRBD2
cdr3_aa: CASSPGLAVSYEQYF
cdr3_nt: TGTGCCAGCAGCCCCGGACTAGCGGTCTCCTACGAGCAGTACTTC

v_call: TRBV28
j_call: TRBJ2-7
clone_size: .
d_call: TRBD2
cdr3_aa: CASSTSGSREQYF
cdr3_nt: TGTGCCAGCAGTACTAGCGGGAGCCGCGAGCAGTACTTC

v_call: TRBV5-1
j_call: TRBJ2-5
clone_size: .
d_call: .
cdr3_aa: CASSLALGRGGETQYF
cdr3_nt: TGCGCCAGCAGCTTGGCCTTAGGGAGAGGTGGAGAGACCCAGTACTTC

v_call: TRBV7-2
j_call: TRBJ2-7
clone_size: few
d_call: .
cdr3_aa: CASSSYSYEQYF
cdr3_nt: TGTGCCAGCAGCTCCTACTCCTACGAGCAGTACTTC

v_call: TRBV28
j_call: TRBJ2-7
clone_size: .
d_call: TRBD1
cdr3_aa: CASSLPQQGAISYEQYF
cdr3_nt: TGTGCCAGCAGTTTACCCCAACAGGGGGCGATTTCTTACGAGCAGTACTTC

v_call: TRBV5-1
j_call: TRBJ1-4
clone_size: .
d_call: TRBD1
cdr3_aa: CASSFGTGYEKLFF
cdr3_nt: TGCGCCAGCAGCTTTGGGACAGGGTATGAAAAACTGTTTTTT

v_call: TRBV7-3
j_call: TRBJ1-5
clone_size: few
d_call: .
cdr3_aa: CASSPPGLGASQPQHF
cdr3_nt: TGTGCCAGCAGCCCCCCAGGTCTGGGGGCGAGTCAGCCCCAGCATTTT

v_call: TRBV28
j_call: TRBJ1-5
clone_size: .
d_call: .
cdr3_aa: CASRQRGGQPQHF
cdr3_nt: TGTGCCAGCAGACAAAGGGGGGGTCAGCCCCAGCATTTT

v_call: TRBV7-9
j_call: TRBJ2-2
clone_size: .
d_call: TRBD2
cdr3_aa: CASSSAGGLNTGELFF
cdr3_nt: TGTGCCAGCAGCTCGGCGGGGGGCTTAAACACCGGGGAGCTGTTTTTT

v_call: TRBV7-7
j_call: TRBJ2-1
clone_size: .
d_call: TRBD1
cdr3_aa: CASSNPGQQRGDEQFF
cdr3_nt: TGTGCCAGCAGCAACCCGGGACAGCAAAGGGGCGATGAGCAGTTCTTC

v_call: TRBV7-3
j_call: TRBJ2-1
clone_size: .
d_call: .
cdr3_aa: CASSLRGVRSNEQFF
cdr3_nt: TGTGCCAGCAGCTTACGCGGGGTCAGAAGCAATGAGCAGTTCTTC

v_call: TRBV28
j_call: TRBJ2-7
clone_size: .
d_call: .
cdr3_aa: CASSIEAGWSYEQYF
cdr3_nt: TGTGCCAGCAGCATCGAGGCAGGGTGGTCGTACGAGCAGTACTTC

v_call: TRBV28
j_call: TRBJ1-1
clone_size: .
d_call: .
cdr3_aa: CASSSYSLNTEAFF
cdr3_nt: TGTGCCAGCAGTAGTTACAGCTTGAACACTGAAGCTTTCTTT

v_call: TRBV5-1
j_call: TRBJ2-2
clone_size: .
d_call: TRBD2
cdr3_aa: CASSRASGANTGELFF
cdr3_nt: TGCGCCAGCAGCCGAGCTAGCGGGGCTAACACCGGGGAGCTGTTTTTT

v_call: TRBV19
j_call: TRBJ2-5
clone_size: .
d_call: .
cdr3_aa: CASSIGRDGETQYF
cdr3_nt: TGTGCCAGTAGTATCGGGAGAGACGGGGAGACCCAGTACTTC

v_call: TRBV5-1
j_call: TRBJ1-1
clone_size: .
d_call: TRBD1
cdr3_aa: CASSLPGQGTTEAFF
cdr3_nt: TGCGCCAGCAGCCTCCCGGGACAGGGTACAACTGAAGCTTTCTTT

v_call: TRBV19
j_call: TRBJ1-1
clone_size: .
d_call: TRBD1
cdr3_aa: CASRQQGATNTEAFF
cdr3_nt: TGTGCCAGCCGGCAACAGGGGGCGACTAACACTGAAGCTTTCTTT

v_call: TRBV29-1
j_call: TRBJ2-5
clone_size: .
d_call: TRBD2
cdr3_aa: CSVAGGETQYF
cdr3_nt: TGCAGCGTTGCGGGGGGAGAGACCCAGTACTTC

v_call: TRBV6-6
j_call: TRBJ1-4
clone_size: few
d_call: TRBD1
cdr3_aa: CASSLQGAVEKLFF
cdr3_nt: TGTGCCAGCAGTTTACAGGGGGCGGTGGAAAAACTGTTTTTT

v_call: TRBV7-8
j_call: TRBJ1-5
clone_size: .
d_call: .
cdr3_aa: CASSPKIGGVRQPQHF
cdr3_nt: TGTGCCAGCAGTCCAAAAATAGGCGGGGTTCGTCAGCCCCAGCATTTT

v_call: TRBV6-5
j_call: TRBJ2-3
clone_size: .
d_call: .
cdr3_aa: CASRATPSAWDTQYF
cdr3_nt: TGTGCCAGCAGGGCCACGCCTAGCGCATGGGATACGCAGTATTTT

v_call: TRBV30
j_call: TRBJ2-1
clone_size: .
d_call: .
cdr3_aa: CAWTLYNEQFF
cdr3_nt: TGTGCCTGGACCCTCTACAATGAGCAGTTCTTC

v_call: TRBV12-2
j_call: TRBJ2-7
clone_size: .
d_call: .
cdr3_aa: CASRLGLEIREQYF
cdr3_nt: TGTGCAAGTCGCTTGGGACTGGAGATTCGGGAGCAGTACTTC

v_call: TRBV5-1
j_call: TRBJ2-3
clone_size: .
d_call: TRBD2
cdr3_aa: CASSPRGAGGDTQYF
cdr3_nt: TGCGCCAGCAGCCCCCGGGGAGCGGGAGGCGATACGCAGTATTTT

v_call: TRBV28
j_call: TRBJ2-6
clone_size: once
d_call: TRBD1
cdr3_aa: CASSPRGSGANVLTF
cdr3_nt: TGTGCCAGCAGTCCCAGGGGGTCGGGGGCCAACGTCCTGACTTTC

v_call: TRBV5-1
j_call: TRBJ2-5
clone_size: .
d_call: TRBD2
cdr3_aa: CASSYGSGNQETQYF
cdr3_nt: TGCGCCAGCAGCTATGGTAGCGGGAACCAAGAGACCCAGTACTTC

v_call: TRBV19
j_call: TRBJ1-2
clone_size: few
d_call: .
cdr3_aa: CASNHGGTNYGYTF
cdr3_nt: TGTGCCAGTAACCACGGGGGGACCAACTATGGCTACACCTTC

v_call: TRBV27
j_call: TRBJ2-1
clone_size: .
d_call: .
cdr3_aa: CASSLGRGSYNEQFF
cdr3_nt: TGTGCCAGCAGTCTAGGAAGGGGCTCCTACAATGAGCAGTTCTTC

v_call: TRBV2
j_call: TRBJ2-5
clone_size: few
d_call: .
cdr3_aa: CASSETFMRKETQYF
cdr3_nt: TGTGCCAGCAGTGAAACTTTTATGCGGAAAGAGACCCAGTACTTC

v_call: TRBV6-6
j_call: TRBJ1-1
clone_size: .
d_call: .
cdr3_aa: CASQLRNTEAFF
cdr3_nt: TGTGCCAGCCAACTTAGGAACACTGAAGCTTTCTTT

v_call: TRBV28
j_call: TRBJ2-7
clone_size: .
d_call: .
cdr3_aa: CASSLAGRRYEQYF
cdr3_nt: TGTGCCAGCAGTTTAGCGGGCCGGAGATACGAGCAGTACTTC